This TCR beta chain was sequenced in a study of cytomegalovirus exposure and HLA in healthy donors. Study at large: Earlier work reported roughly 120 million unique TCR beta sequences from 170 million or so T cells.

The CDR3 covers 15 residues. Germline-derived CDR1 and CDR2 are SGHRS and YFSETQ. The trim removed 2 bases at V and 1 base at J, leaving 0 bases unmatched. This clone was picked up a small number of times. No antigen is known for it. PCR amplification relied on 60 Vbeta primers (plus 13 Jbeta primers). Generated by immunoSEQ multiplex PCR, the TCRdb table keeps only in-frame clones and is missing some. The table includes roughly 180,000 clones, about 79% detected once. The study, taken as a whole, reports: Rare sequences made up most TCRs, while some public TCRs were found in many donors. A later analysis found common viral pathogens apparently linked to several of the most significant clusters. Using the classifier, cytomegalovirus status was reportedly diagnosed with high specificity and sensitivity.

This sequence originates from a man in his forties or fifties in good health and CMV-seropositive. The sample consisted of PBMCs. This sequence joins TRBV5-1 and TRBJ2-5; TRBD2 matches at 12 bases. DNA of the CDR3: TGCGCCAGCAGCTTACTAGCGGGGGGCCAAGAGACCCAGTACTTC. Translated, it gives CASSLLAGGQETQYF.